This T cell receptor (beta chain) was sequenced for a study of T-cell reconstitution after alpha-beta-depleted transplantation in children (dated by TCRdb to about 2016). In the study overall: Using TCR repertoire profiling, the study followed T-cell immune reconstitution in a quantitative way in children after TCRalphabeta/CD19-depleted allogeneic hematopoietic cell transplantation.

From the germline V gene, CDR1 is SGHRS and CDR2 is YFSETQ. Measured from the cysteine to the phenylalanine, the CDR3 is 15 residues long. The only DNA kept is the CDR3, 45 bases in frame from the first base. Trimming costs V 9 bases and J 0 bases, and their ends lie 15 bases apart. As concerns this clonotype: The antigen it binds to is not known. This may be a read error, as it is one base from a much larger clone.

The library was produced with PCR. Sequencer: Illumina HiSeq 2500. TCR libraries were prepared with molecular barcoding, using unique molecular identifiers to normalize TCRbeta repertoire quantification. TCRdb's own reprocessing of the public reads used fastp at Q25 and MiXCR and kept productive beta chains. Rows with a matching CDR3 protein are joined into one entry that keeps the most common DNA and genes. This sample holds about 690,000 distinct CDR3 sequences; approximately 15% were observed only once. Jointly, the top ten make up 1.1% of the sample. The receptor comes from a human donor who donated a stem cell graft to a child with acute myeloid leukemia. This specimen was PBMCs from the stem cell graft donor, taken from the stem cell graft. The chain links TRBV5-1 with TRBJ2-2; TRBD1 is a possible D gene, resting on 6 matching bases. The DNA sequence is TGCGCCACCGGATTGGGGGCTCCGAACACCGGGGAGCTGTTTTTT. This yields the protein CATGLGAPNTGELFF.